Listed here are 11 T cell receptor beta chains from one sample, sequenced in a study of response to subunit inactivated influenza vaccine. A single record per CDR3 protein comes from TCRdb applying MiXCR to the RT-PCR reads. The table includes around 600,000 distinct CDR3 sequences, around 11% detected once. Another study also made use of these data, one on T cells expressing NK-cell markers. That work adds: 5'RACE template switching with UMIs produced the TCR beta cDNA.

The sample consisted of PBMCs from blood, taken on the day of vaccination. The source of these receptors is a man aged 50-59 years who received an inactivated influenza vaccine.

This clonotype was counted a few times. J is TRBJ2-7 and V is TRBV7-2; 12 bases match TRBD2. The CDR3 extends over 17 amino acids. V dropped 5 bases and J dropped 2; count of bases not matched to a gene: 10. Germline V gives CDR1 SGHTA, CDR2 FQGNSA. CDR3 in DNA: TGTGCCAGCAGCCTATACGGGACTAGCGGGTCCCCCTACGAGCAGTACTTC. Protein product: CASSLYGTSGSPYEQYF.

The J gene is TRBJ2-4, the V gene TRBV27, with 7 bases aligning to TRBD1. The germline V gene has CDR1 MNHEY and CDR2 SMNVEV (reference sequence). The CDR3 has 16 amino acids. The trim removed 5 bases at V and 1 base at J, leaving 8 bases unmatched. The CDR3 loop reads CASSPTGVAAKNIQYF. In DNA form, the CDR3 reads TGTGCCAGCAGTCCCACAGGGGTCGCGGCCAAAAACATTCAGTACTTC.

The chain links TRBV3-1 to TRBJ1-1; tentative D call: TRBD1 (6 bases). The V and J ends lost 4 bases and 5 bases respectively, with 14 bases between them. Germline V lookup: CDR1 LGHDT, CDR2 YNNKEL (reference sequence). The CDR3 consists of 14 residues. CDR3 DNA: TGTGCCAGCAGCCTCGTCAGGGGTCGGACTGAAGCTTTCTTT. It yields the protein CASSLVRGRTEAFF.

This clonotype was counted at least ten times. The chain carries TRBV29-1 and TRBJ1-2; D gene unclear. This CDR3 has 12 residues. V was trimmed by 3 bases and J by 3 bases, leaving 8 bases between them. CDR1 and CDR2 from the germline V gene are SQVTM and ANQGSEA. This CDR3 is CSVETRDYGYTF. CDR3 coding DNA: TGCAGCGTTGAGACTCGAGACTATGGCTACACCTTC.

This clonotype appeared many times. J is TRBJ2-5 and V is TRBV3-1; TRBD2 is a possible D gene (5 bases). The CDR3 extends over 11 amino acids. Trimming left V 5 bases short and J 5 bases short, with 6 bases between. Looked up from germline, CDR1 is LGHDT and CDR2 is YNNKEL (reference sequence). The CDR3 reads CASSLAETQYF. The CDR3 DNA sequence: TGTGCCAGCAGCTTAGCGGAGACCCAGTACTTC.

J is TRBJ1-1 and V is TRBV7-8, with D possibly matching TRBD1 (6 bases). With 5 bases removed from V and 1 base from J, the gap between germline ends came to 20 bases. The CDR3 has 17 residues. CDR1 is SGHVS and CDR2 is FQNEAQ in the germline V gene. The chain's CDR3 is CASSTVVQGRGNTEAFF. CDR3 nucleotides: TGTGCCAGCAGCACCGTCGTACAGGGCCGAGGGAACACTGAAGCTTTCTTT.

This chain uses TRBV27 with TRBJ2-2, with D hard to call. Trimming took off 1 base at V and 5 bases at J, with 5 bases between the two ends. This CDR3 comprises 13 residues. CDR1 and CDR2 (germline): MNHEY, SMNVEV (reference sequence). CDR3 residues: CASSLFPTGELFF. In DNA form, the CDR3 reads TGTGCCAGCAGTTTATTCCCAACCGGGGAGCTGTTTTTT.

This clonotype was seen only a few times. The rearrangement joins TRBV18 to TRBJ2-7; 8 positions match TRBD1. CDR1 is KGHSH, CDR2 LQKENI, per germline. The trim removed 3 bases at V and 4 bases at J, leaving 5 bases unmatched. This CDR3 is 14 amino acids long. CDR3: CASSPLDREYEQYF. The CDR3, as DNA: TGTGCCAGCTCACCGTTGGACAGGGAATACGAGCAGTACTTC.

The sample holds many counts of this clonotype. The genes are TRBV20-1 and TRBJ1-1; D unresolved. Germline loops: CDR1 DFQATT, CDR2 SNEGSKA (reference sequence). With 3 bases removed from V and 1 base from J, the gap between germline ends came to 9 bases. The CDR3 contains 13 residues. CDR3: CSARPDGNTEAFF. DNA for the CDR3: TGCAGTGCTAGGCCGGACGGGAACACTGAAGCTTTCTTT.

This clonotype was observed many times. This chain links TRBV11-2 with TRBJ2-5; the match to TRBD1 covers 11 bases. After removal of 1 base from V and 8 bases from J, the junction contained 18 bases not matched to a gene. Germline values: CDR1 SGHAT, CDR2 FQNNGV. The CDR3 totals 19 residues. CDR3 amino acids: CASSLVGGFLGQGVGTQYF. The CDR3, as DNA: TGTGCCAGCAGCTTAGTAGGGGGTTTTTTGGGACAGGGGGTTGGAACCCAGTACTTC.

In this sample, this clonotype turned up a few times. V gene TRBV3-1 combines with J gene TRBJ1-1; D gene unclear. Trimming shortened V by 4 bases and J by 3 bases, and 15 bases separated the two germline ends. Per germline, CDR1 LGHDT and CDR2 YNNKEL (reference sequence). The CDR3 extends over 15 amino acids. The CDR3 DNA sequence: TGTGCCAGCAGCCTCCAAGCCAGCCTATACACTGAAGCTTTCTTT. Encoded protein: CASSLQASLYTEAFF. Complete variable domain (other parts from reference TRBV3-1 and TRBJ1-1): DTAVSQTPKYLVTQMGNDKSIKCEQNLGHDTMYWYKQDSKKFLKIMFSYNNKELIINETVPNRFSPKSPDKAHLNLHINSLELGDSAVYFCASSLQASLYTEAFFGQGTRLTVV.